Listed below are T cell receptor beta chains from one sample, sequenced in a study of blood T cell repertoires in COVID-19. The data were produced by immunoSEQ multiplex PCR, yet TCRdb's version contains in-frame clones alone and is incomplete. The table has some 330,000 clones, approximately 84% seen once. The sample consisted of PBMCs or T cells enriched from blood (not recorded which). The receptors were gathered from a young man who had recovered from COVID-19. Each CDR3 is given with its conserved first and last residue. D genes are given only for firm matches. Some rows mark clone size as missing; the rest say once, few, many or name a class of expanded clone.

v_call	clone_size	j_call	d_call	cdr3_nt	cdr3_aa
TRBV5-8	.	TRBJ2-1	.	TGTGCCAGCAGCTCAGACACGAGCGGCCTTCTTGAGCAGTTCTTC	CASSSDTSGLLEQFF
TRBV27	once	TRBJ2-2	.	TGTGCCAGCAGTTTCCCGGACTGGGAAGAGTCCGGGGAGCTGTTTTTT	CASSFPDWEESGELFF
TRBV30	few	TRBJ1-6	TRBD1	TGTGCCCGACAGAACAGGGGGCAAGGTTCACCCCTCCACTTT	CARQNRGQGSPLHF
TRBV30	.	TRBJ2-7	.	TGTGCCTGGAGTGTAGGGTCAGGGCTTGTCTACGAGCAGTACTTC	CAWSVGSGLVYEQYF
TRBV6-5	.	TRBJ1-2	.	TGTGCCAGCAGTTATTCCGGACAGCTTGGCTATGGCTACACCTTC	CASSYSGQLGYGYTF
TRBV7-2	.	TRBJ2-5	TRBD2	TGTGCCAGCAGCTCGACTAGCGGGATAAACCAAGAGACCCAGTACTTC	CASSSTSGINQETQYF
TRBV12-3/TRBV12-4	.	TRBJ1-2	.	TGTGCCAGCAGTTTCGGACACGATGGCTACACCTTC	CASSFGHDGYTF
TRBV29-1	.	TRBJ2-5	.	TGCAGCGTTGAAGATCGGGGAGGATCTGGTACCCAGTACTTC	CSVEDRGGSGTQYF
TRBV5-4	.	TRBJ1-2	TRBD1	TGTGCCAGCAGCATGGACAGGGGTAACTATGGCTACACCTTC	CASSMDRGNYGYTF
TRBV29-1	.	TRBJ1-5	.	TGCAGCGTTGAACAGGGGCCTAATCAGCCCCAGCATTTT	CSVEQGPNQPQHF
TRBV30	.	TRBJ2-7	TRBD2	TGTGCCTGGAGTTCCGGGACTAGCGGGATCTACGAGCAGTACTTC	CAWSSGTSGIYEQYF
TRBV27	.	TRBJ1-4	TRBD1	TGTGCCAGCAGTAGACACAGGGGTTCCACTAATGAAAAACTGTTTTTT	CASSRHRGSTNEKLFF
TRBV7-9	.	TRBJ2-7	TRBD2	TGTGCCAGCAGCTTAGTGGGCGGGAGGAACGAGCAGTACTTC	CASSLVGGRNEQYF
TRBV10-2	.	TRBJ2-1	TRBD2	TGCGCCAGCATCGGAGCTAGCGGCTACAATGAGCAGTTCTTC	CASIGASGYNEQFF
TRBV27	.	TRBJ2-3	TRBD2	TGTGCCAGCAGTTACGGCGGGAGGAACGCAGATACGCAGTATTTT	CASSYGGRNADTQYF
TRBV5-1	once	TRBJ1-2	.	TGCGCCAGCAGCTTGGCTTCTCAACTACAAACTAACTATGGCTACACCTTC	CASSLASQLQTNYGYTF
TRBV7-2	.	TRBJ2-5	.	TGTGCCAGCAGCTTAGCGAAGGGGCAGGGGACCCAGTACTTC	CASSLAKGQGTQYF